Following are 18 T cell receptor beta chains from one sample sequenced in a study of tumor-infiltrating lymphocytes in primary liver carcinoma. Scientists recovered RNA and DNA together from around 20-30 mg of unsorted bulk tissue. From roughly 500 ng total RNA, TCR beta cDNA was generated with a primer in the constant region. Slightly modified ARM-PCR served as the procedure for the TCR beta libraries. These libraries came from three rounds of nested multiplex PCR. For roughly 11 cycles apiece, the opening two PCR rounds ran with TRBV1-TRBV30 forward primers and a C-beta reverse primer. Using its own MiXCR run on the multiplex PCR reads, TCRdb lists one record per CDR3 protein. Altogether approximately 100,000 distinct CDR3 sequences are present, approximately 70% being singletons, with the ten largest covering more than 10%. The sample consisted of liver tumor tissue from sampling region 2. Indicated subset: tumor region T2, inferior pole. Receptor source: a woman aged 55-69 years with primary liver carcinoma and hepatitis B virus infection.

J is TRBJ2-7 and V is TRBV9; possible D gene TRBD1, 5 bases. With 0 bases removed from V and 3 bases from J, the gap between germline ends came to 10 bases. The CDR3 consists of 14 residues. From germline, CDR1 is SGDLS and CDR2 YYNGEE. The CDR3 DNA sequence: TGTGCCAGCAGCGTAGGTGTAGGGGTCTACGAGCAGTACTTC. Translated: CASSVGVGVYEQYF.

This clonotype was picked up one time. Because it lacks the conserved phenylalanine or tryptophan at the end, this CDR3 is likely a read error. The J gene is TRBJ1-1, the V gene TRBV29-1, with D unclear. The CDR3 is made up of 13 amino acids. V was pared by 5 bases and J by 4 bases, with 14 bases between. Looked up from germline, CDR1 is SQVTM and CDR2 is ANQGSEA. This CDR3 reads CSVHSGSITEAFV. CDR3 nucleotide sequence: TGCAGCGTTCATTCGGGGTCTATCACTGAAGCTTTCGTT.

A remark on this clonotype: A much larger clone differs by one base, so this may be a read error. The chain has TRBV7-9 and TRBJ2-5, with 7 bases that match TRBD2. V lost 3 bases, J lost 2 bases, and 12 bases stayed unmatched. The length of the CDR3 is 17 residues. Germline CDR1 SEHNR, CDR2 FQNEAQ (reference sequence). The CDR3 is CASSLGPAGSPQETQYF. DNA of the CDR3: TGTGCCAGCAGCTTGGGGCCAGCGGGAAGTCCTCAAGAGACCCAGTACTTC.

A remark on this clonotype: At one of its ends the junction is not consistent with the germline gene, which may arise from a read error. The chain combines TRBV29-1 with TRBJ2-5, with D perhaps matching TRBD1 (6 bases). The germline V gene encodes CDR1 SQVTM and CDR2 ANQGSEA. CDR3 length: 14 residues. The CDR3 sequence: CSVVGTRGAETQYF. The DNA for the CDR3 is TGCAGCGTTGTCGGGACAAGGGGCGCAGAGACCCAATACTTC.

Details on this clonotype: Germline and junction disagree at one end, which may indicate a read error. This chain uses TRBV11-2 with TRBJ2-1; maybe TRBD2 (5 bases). This CDR3 region has 16 residues. Germline CDR1 SGHAT, CDR2 FQNNGV. CDR3 nucleotide sequence: TGTGCCGGCAGCCCCCGACCAACGGGAACCTACAATGAGCAATTCTTC. It yields the protein CAGSPRPTGTYNEQFF.

The chain joins TRBV11-2 to TRBJ2-2; D perhaps matches TRBD2 (5 bases). CDR3 size: 13 residues. Trimming left V 7 bases short and J 6 bases short, with 12 bases between. The germline gives CDR1 SGHAT, CDR2 FQNNGV. This CDR3 reads CASKGRESGELFF. DNA of the CDR3: TGTGCCAGCAAAGGCCGGGAATCCGGGGAGCTGTTTTTT.

Note on this clonotype: At one end, the junction sequence differs from germline, possibly due to a read error. The chain has TRBV7-7 and TRBJ2-3; the D is unclear. The CDR3 spans 13 residues. Germline values: CDR1 SSHAT, CDR2 FNYEAQ (reference sequence). For the CDR3, the DNA is TGTGCTAGCAGCTTGGATCTCACAGATACGCAGTATTTT. Encoded protein: CASSLDLTDTQYF.

A remark on this clonotype: No conserved phenylalanine or tryptophan is present at the end of the CDR3, so a read error is the likely explanation. The chain is built from TRBV11-2 and TRBJ1-1; D is uncertain. Between the trimmed V and J ends, which lost 0 bases and 10 bases, there was a span of 12 bases. The CDR3 is 13 residues long. Germline V lookup: CDR1 SGHAT, CDR2 FQNNGV. CDR3 in DNA: TGTGCCAGCAGCTTAGAGCGGAGGCGACGAGCTTTCTTA. The encoded protein is CASSLERRRRAFL.

In this sample, this clonotype turned up a few times. Being one base from a much bigger clone, this may be a read error. The rearrangement links TRBV14 to TRBJ2-1; a weak D match, TRBD1 (7 bases). CDR1 and CDR2 (germline): SGHDN, FVKESK. Trimming shortened V by 4 bases and J by 5 bases, and 9 bases separated the two germline ends. This CDR3 is 13 amino acids long. This chain's CDR3 is CASSPRGDNEQFF. The CDR3 DNA reads TGTGCCAGCAGCCCCAGGGGGGACAATGAGCAGTTCTTC.

The chain recombines TRBV7-8 with TRBJ2-1; D is unclear. The germline V and J ends were trimmed by 3 bases and 7 bases, with 10 bases remaining between them. Germline assignment: CDR1 SGHVS and CDR2 FQNEAQ. CDR3 size: 13 residues. CDR3 sequence: CASSLDRNNEQFF. The CDR3 region has the DNA TGTGCCAGCAGCTTGGACCGTAATAATGAGCAGTTCTTC.

Worth noting for this clonotype: One junction end does not reproduce the germline sequence, and a read error may be involved. The DNA of the CDR3 is TGTGCCAACAGCCCGGGGACTAGCGGCTCAGATACGCAGTATTTT. Protein product: CANSPGTSGSDTQYF. V gene TRBV11-2 combines with J gene TRBJ2-3; 11 bases line up with TRBD2. Germline CDR1 is SGHAT and CDR2 is FQNNGV. CDR3 length: 15 residues.

This clonotype was detected only a few times. At one end, the junction sequence differs from germline, possibly due to a read error. J is TRBJ1-3 and V is TRBV7-8, with 8 bases fitting TRBD1. Per the germline V gene, CDR1 is SGHVS and CDR2 is FQNEAQ. This CDR3 region has 16 residues. In nucleotides, the CDR3 is TGTGTCAGCAGCTTACGACAGGGGCTTTCTGGAAACACCATATATTTT. It codes for CVSSLRQGLSGNTIYF.

Notes on this clonotype: As the CDR3 is not closed by the conserved phenylalanine or tryptophan, this likely results from a read error. It is unclear where the CDR3 begins or ends on the DNA, so no DNA is shown, and the CDR3 is as TCRdb lists it. V is TRBV5-4 and J is TRBJ2-5. The germline V gene has CDR1 SGHNT and CDR2 YYREEE (reference sequence). The CDR3 has 11 amino acids, counting both end residues. CDR3 amino acids: CASSSQETQHL.

A note on this clonotype: Compared with germline, one end of the junction differs, possibly owing to a read error. V is TRBV11-1 and J is TRBJ2-3; TRBD2 matches at 9 bases. Germline CDR1 is SGHAT and CDR2 is FQDESV (reference sequence). The CDR3 extends over 19 amino acids. CDR3 amino acids: CANSLRVPVSGRATDTQYF. CDR3 DNA sequence: TGTGCCAACAGCTTAAGGGTCCCTGTTAGCGGGAGAGCGACAGATACGCAGTATTTT.

This clonotype appeared many times. This rearrangement joins TRBV28 to TRBJ2-7, with unresolved D. V lost 7 bases and J 3 bases, leaving 13 bases between the germline ends. CDR1 and CDR2 (germline): MDHEN, SYDVKM. The CDR3 loop spans 13 amino acids. CDR3 DNA: TGTGCCAGCATGGAGACGTTGGACTACGAGCAGTACTTC. Protein sequence: CASMETLDYEQYF. Filled out from reference TRBV28 and TRBJ2-7, the complete variable domain reads DVKVTQSSRYLVKRTGEKVFLECVQDMDHENMFWYRQDPGLGLRLIYFSYDVKMKEKGDIPEGYSVSREKKERFSLILESASTNQTSMYLCASMETLDYEQYFGPGTRLTVT.

This clonotype was recorded once. This sequence may be a read error, since a much larger clone differs from it by one base. The chain combines TRBV7-9 with TRBJ1-6, with no clear D. The CDR3 runs 17 residues. Trimming cost V 1 base and J 11 bases, with 21 bases left between them. The V gene's germline CDR1 is SEHNR and CDR2 FQNEAQ (reference sequence). DNA of the CDR3: TGTGCCAGCAGCTTAGGGACGGGTGCAGAGAGGAATCCACCCCTCCACTTT. Amino acid sequence: CASSLGTGAERNPPLHF.

This clonotype was seen many times. CDR3 region: CASSLRGYNTGELFF. The DNA for the CDR3 is TGTGCCAGCAGCTTACGGGGGTATAACACCGGGGAGCTGTTTTTT. The chain recombines TRBV7-8 with TRBJ2-2; D is possibly TRBD2 (6 bases). Germline values: CDR1 SGHVS, CDR2 FQNEAQ. The CDR3 spans 15 residues. V gave up 2 bases and J gave up 2 bases, with 9 bases separating them.

This clonotype was picked up many times. The chain recombines TRBV10-3 with TRBJ2-7; 12 bases agree with TRBD2. The CDR3 covers 17 residues. Germline lookup yields CDR1 ENHRY and CDR2 SYGVKD. V lost 6 bases to trimming and J lost 3 bases; unmatched junction nucleotides: 12. The DNA of the CDR3 is TGTGCCATCAGCGACCATAGGCGGACTAGCGGGAACTACGAGCAGTACTTC. It yields the protein CAISDHRRTSGNYEQYF.